The 12 T cell receptor beta chains presented below share a single source sample, sequenced in a study of vaccination and CD4 T cells after COVID-19. For these receptors, no antigen is known. Scientists ran DNA taken from cultured CD4+ T cells through the Oncomine TCR Beta short-read assay for sequencing. MiXCR, run by TCRdb on the PCR reads, gives a single entry per CDR3 protein. Seen here are about 20,000 distinct CDR3 sequences, under 30% observed once, and the top ten hold roughly a sixth. The treatment denotes: roughly 10-day PBMC culture with coronavirus spike peptide pools or control peptides (ViraFEST assay). Sequencing was performed on cultured CD4+ T cells from blood. The receptors derive from a human donor with COVID-19.

The J gene is TRBJ1-1, the V gene TRBV6-5, with D unresolved. This CDR3 region has 15 residues. Trimming took off 2 bases at V and 6 bases at J, with 16 bases between the two ends. Germline V gene sequence: CDR1 MNHEY, CDR2 SVGAGI. The CDR3 here is CASSYGYPQNPEAFF. The DNA of the CDR3 is TGTGCCAGCAGTTACGGGTATCCGCAGAATCCTGAAGCTTTCTTT.

This clonotype has only a few counts. The chain employs TRBV6-1 and TRBJ1-2, with a possible D match to TRBD1 (5 bases). Germline V gives CDR1 MNHNS, CDR2 SASEGT. This CDR3 comprises 12 residues. The V and J ends lost 6 bases and 4 bases respectively, with 9 bases between them. The CDR3 coding sequence is TGTGCCAGCAGCAGGGAAAGCTATGGCTACACCTTC. It encodes CASSRESYGYTF.

The chain carries TRBV7-6 and TRBJ2-3, with 7 bases that match TRBD1. This CDR3 has 16 residues. The junction had 7 bases not matched to a gene; V was cut back by 1 base and J by 3 bases. Germline V gene lookup returns CDR1 SGHVS and CDR2 FNYEAQ. CDR3 nucleotide sequence: TGTGCCAGCAGCTTAGTACAGGGGAAGGGGACAGATACGCAGTATTTT. This sequence encodes CASSLVQGKGTDTQYF.

The sample holds a few counts of this clonotype. This chain joins TRBV7-9 and TRBJ2-7, with D possibly being TRBD1 or TRBD2 (6 bases each). Per the germline V gene, CDR1 is SEHNR and CDR2 is FQNEAQ (reference sequence). V lost 1 base and J 7 bases, leaving 8 bases between the germline ends. The CDR3 is 12 residues long. The CDR3 DNA reads TGTGCCAGCAGCTTAGAGGGGGGTGAGCAGTACTTC. Its translation is CASSLEGGEQYF.

In its sample, this clonotype was seen a few times. V is TRBV7-3 and J is TRBJ2-1; D may correspond to TRBD1 or TRBD2 (7 bases each). The CDR3 consists of 16 residues. Germline assignment: CDR1 SGHTA and CDR2 FQGTGA. Trimming took off 5 bases at V and 7 bases at J, with 21 bases between the two ends. DNA for the CDR3: TGTGCCAGCAGCCAACCAGGGGGGGCCCCCAGGAATGAGCAGTTCTTC. It yields the protein CASSQPGGAPRNEQFF.

This clonotype has a handful of counts. The rearrangement links TRBV20-1 to TRBJ2-2; 8 bases agree with TRBD2. The germline CDR1 and CDR2 sequences are DFQATT and SNEGSKA (reference sequence). Losses at the gene ends were 5 bases for V and 0 bases for J; bases not matched to a gene: 8. This CDR3 has 16 residues. The CDR3 DNA sequence: TGCAGTGCTGGCGGGCGGGGGGTTCCGAACACCGGGGAGCTGTTTTTT. It encodes CSAGGRGVPNTGELFF.

This clonotype was counted a few times. The CDR3 spells CAIGPIQGGSNQPQHF. The CDR3, as DNA: TGTGCCATCGGGCCTATCCAGGGCGGGAGCAATCAGCCCCAGCATTTT. J is TRBJ1-5 and V is TRBV10-3; possibly TRBD1 for D (5 bases). This CDR3 has 16 amino acids. Per the germline V gene, CDR1 is ENHRY and CDR2 is SYGVKD. V dropped 8 bases and J dropped 1 base, with 18 bases sitting between them.

The sample holds one count of this clonotype. V is TRBV5-1 and J is TRBJ2-2; D may correspond to TRBD1 or TRBD2 (5 bases each). Per germline, CDR1 SGHRS and CDR2 YFSETQ. Trimming removed 4 bases at V and 5 bases at J, with 12 bases between. The CDR3 loop spans 14 amino acids. The chain's CDR3 is CASSRDVGTGELFF. The DNA for the CDR3 is TGCGCCAGCAGCCGGGACGTAGGGACCGGGGAGCTGTTTTTT.

This clonotype was detected only once. This rearrangement joins TRBV3-1 to TRBJ2-5, with TRBD2 matching over 15 bases. Germline CDR1 LGHDT, CDR2 YNNKEL (reference sequence). After removal of 1 base from V and 7 bases from J, the junction contained 10 bases not matched to a gene. The CDR3 contains 18 residues. CDR3 amino acids: CASSQVPGLAGGRVTQYF. As DNA, the CDR3 is TGTGCCAGCAGCCAAGTCCCGGGACTAGCGGGGGGCCGGGTGACCCAGTACTTC.

The chain uses TRBV7-3 and TRBJ1-2; no definite D call. The CDR3 sequence is 13 residues long. From germline, CDR1 is SGHTA and CDR2 FQGTGA. The V end lost 1 base, the J end lost 0 bases, and 3 bases lay between the germline ends. The CDR3 DNA reads TGTGCCAGCAGCTTAAAAGCTAACTATGGCTACACCTTC. This gives the protein CASSLKANYGYTF.

The sample holds one count of this clonotype. The rearrangement uses TRBV11-2 and TRBJ2-3; D remains unclear. The CDR3 is 14 residues long. The V and J ends lost 5 bases and 3 bases respectively, with 12 bases between them. The germline V gene encodes CDR1 SGHAT and CDR2 FQNNGV. The CDR3 loop is CASSRPSETDTQYF. The CDR3 nucleotides read TGTGCCAGCAGCCGTCCGTCGGAGACAGATACGCAGTATTTT.

The chain links TRBV18 to TRBJ2-1; 8 bases agree with TRBD2. Germline assignment: CDR1 KGHSH and CDR2 LQKENI. The length of the CDR3 is 14 residues. V was pared by 5 bases and J by 6 bases, with 6 bases of the junction left unmatched. CDR3 amino acids: CASSSGGGINEQFF. CDR3 sequence (DNA): TGTGCCAGCTCAAGCGGGGGAGGAATCAATGAGCAGTTCTTC.